Each of the 22 T cell receptor beta chains below was sequenced from the same sample in a study of blood T cell repertoires in COVID-19. Profiling relied on immunoSEQ multiplex PCR, and the TCRdb table lists in-frame clones only, not all of them. The repertoire holds 200,000 to 300,000 clones, with 82% as singletons. Input material: peripheral blood. The source of these receptors is an older woman with active or convalescent COVID-19.

Ten or more counts support this clone. This rearrangement joins TRBV11-3 to TRBJ2-2, with D tentatively TRBD1 (6 bases). The CDR3 contains 16 residues. V lost 5 bases and J lost 0, with 13 bases in between. The germline CDR1 and CDR2 sequences are SGHNT and YENEEA. CDR3: CASSPRQEANTGELFF. CDR3 bases: TGTGCCAGCAGCCCCCGACAGGAGGCGAACACCGGGGAGCTGTTTTTT. The full variable domain, its missing parts supplied by reference TRBV11-3 and TRBJ2-2, is EAGVVQSPRYKIIEKKQPVAFWCNPISGHNTLYWYLQNLGQGPELLIRYENEEAVDDSQLPKDRFSAERLKGVDSTLKIQPAELGDSAVYLCASSPRQEANTGELFFGEGSRLTVL.

V and J are TRBV18 and TRBJ2-2; D is unresolved. V was trimmed by 8 bases and J by 1 base, leaving 2 bases between them. Germline loops: CDR1 KGHSH, CDR2 LQKENI. The CDR3 loop spans 11 amino acids. The CDR3 DNA is TGTGCCAGCCAGAACACCGGGGAGCTGTTTTTT. Residues: CASQNTGELFF.

This chain links TRBV9 with TRBJ1-3; TRBD1 aligns across 11 bases. The germline gives CDR1 SGDLS, CDR2 YYNGEE. V shed 3 bases and J 4 bases; nucleotides not matched to a gene: 6. The CDR3 length is 16 residues. CDR3: CASSGGTGGLGNTIYF. The CDR3 coding sequence is TGTGCCAGCAGCGGAGGGACAGGGGGGCTCGGAAACACCATATATTTT.

The chain joins TRBV14 to TRBJ2-3, with 7 positions matching TRBD1. Trimming removed 5 bases from V and 4 bases from J; junction bases left unmatched: 6. The CDR3 loop spans 14 amino acids. The germline V gene encodes CDR1 SGHDN and CDR2 FVKESK. CDR3 coding DNA: TGTGCCAGCAGCTTAGACAGGGTGGCAGATACGCAGTATTTT. Its translation: CASSLDRVADTQYF.

The J gene is TRBJ2-3, the V gene TRBV6-5; the match to TRBD1 covers 7 bases. In germline, CDR1 is MNHEY, CDR2 SVGAGI. The CDR3 has 16 residues. With V trimmed by 0 bases and J by 5 bases, 8 bases remained unmatched. In nucleotides, the CDR3 is TGTGCCAGCAGTTACTCAAACAGGGGCCCTGGAGATACGCAGTATTTT. This encodes CASSYSNRGPGDTQYF.

The chain uses TRBV3-1 (or the pseudogene TRBV3-2) and TRBJ2-1, with no clear D. From germline, CDR1 is LGHDT and CDR2 YNNKEL (reference sequence). The CDR3 spans 14 residues. The germline V and J ends were trimmed by 0 bases and 9 bases, with 12 bases remaining between them. This CDR3 reads CASSQDPPLGEQFF. DNA for the CDR3: TGTGCCAGCAGCCAAGATCCCCCCCTCGGTGAGCAGTTCTTC.

The chain recombines TRBV6-1 with TRBJ1-3, with 9 bases aligning to TRBD1. Looked up from germline, CDR1 is MNHNS and CDR2 is SASEGT. J lost 0 bases, V lost 3 bases, and 3 bases had no gene match. The CDR3 covers 16 residues. The CDR3 region has the DNA TGTGCCAGCAGTGAGCCGGGACAGGGCTCTGGAAACACCATATATTTT. Residues: CASSEPGQGSGNTIYF.

V and J are TRBV3-1 (or the pseudogene TRBV3-2) and TRBJ2-7; a weak D match, TRBD2 (5 bases). CDR3 size: 16 residues. Trimming took off 3 bases at V and 5 bases at J, with 20 bases between the two ends. From germline, CDR1 is LGHDT and CDR2 YNNKEL (reference sequence). Written as DNA, the CDR3 is TGTGCCAGCAGCCATGGATCGGTGGCGGGCCTGAACGAGCAGTACTTC. Residues: CASSHGSVAGLNEQYF.

The rearrangement uses TRBV6-2 or TRBV6-3 and TRBJ2-3; 7 nucleotides align to TRBD2. CDR1 is MNHEY and CDR2 is SVGEGT in the germline V gene. The CDR3 runs to 15 residues. V was clipped by 3 bases and J by 3 bases; unmatched bases: 6. The chain's CDR3 is CASSYNLLATDTQYF. The CDR3 coding sequence is TGTGCCAGCAGTTATAATCTACTAGCGACAGATACGCAGTATTTT.

The chain joins TRBV29-1 to TRBJ2-5; D might be TRBD1 (6 bases). The V gene lost 2 bases and the J gene lost 5 bases, with 15 bases spanning the gap. This CDR3 has 14 amino acids. Germline CDR1 and CDR2: SQVTM and ANQGSEA. The CDR3 protein is CSVERQLGGETQYF. CDR3 DNA sequence: TGCAGCGTTGAACGACAGCTAGGGGGTGAGACCCAGTACTTC. The full variable domain, in which reference TRBV29-1 and TRBJ2-5 provide the parts outside the CDR3, is SAVISQKPSRDICQRGTSLTIQCQVDSQVTMMFWYRQQPGQSLTLIATANQGSEATYESGFVIDKFPISRPNLTFSTLTVSNMSPEDSSIYLCSVERQLGGETQYFGPGTRLLVL.

V and J are TRBV18 and TRBJ2-1; D may be TRBD1 (5 bases). V was clipped by 4 bases and J by 2 bases, with 9 bases between them. The CDR3 extends over 14 amino acids. CDR1 is KGHSH and CDR2 is LQKENI in the germline V gene. The CDR3 coding sequence is TGTGCCAGCTCACTCCAGGGCCCCTACAATGAGCAGTTCTTC. Its translation is CASSLQGPYNEQFF.

This sequence joins TRBV5-1 and TRBJ1-5; a weak D match, TRBD1 (6 bases). The ends were cut back, 1 base at V and 7 bases at J, with 12 bases in the middle. The germline V gene encodes CDR1 SGHRS and CDR2 YFSETQ. The CDR3 runs to 14 residues. DNA of the CDR3: TGCGCCAGCAGCTTGAGGGGGTTCGGGCAGCCCCAGCATTTT. Amino acids: CASSLRGFGQPQHF.

V gene TRBV5-1 combines with J gene TRBJ2-3; 7 bases fit TRBD1. The CDR3 is 16 residues long. Looked up from germline, CDR1 is SGHRS and CDR2 is YFSETQ. V lost 0 bases, J lost 5 bases, and 9 bases stayed unmatched. DNA of the CDR3: TGCGCCAGCAGCTTGGCCGGGACAGCCCTCCAAGATACGCAGTATTTT. This sequence encodes CASSLAGTALQDTQYF.

This chain links TRBV5-1 with TRBJ2-2; TRBD2 agrees at 14 bases. Germline assignment: CDR1 SGHRS and CDR2 YFSETQ. This CDR3 is 17 amino acids long. V dropped 3 bases and J dropped 2; count of bases not matched to a gene: 3. The CDR3 DNA reads as TGCGCCAGCAGCTCGGGACTAGCGGGGGTCAACACCGGGGAGCTGTTTTTT. Translation gives CASSSGLAGVNTGELFF.

The rearrangement uses TRBV2 and TRBJ2-6; 9 bases map to TRBD1. The J segment lost 3 bases and the V segment lost 5 bases, leaving 8 bases of the junction unmatched. This CDR3 region has 17 residues. From germline, CDR1 is SNHLY and CDR2 FYNNEI. CDR3 sequence (DNA): TGTGCCAGCAGTAACCCACAGGGGGCGGGTGGGGCCAACGTCCTGACTTTC. As protein: CASSNPQGAGGANVLTF.

J is TRBJ2-7 and V is TRBV18, with 10 nucleotides matching TRBD1. J lost 5 bases, V lost 0 bases, and 10 bases had no gene match. This CDR3 spans 17 amino acids. The germline V gene has CDR1 KGHSH and CDR2 LQKENI. CDR3 residues: CASSPPGRTGGRNEQYF. DNA of the CDR3: TGTGCCAGCTCACCACCGGGACGGACAGGGGGTAGGAACGAGCAGTACTTC.

The chain recombines TRBV25-1 with TRBJ1-6; maybe TRBD1 (5 bases). The V and J ends lost 5 bases and 11 bases respectively, with 13 bases between them. Germline V gene sequence: CDR1 MGHDK, CDR2 SYGVNS. The CDR3 runs to 13 residues. CDR3 loop: CASSKGARTPLHF. CDR3 DNA sequence: TGTGCCAGCAGTAAAGGGGCGAGAACACCCCTCCACTTT.

The chain uses TRBV19 and TRBJ1-2; a weak D match, TRBD1 (5 bases). The germline CDR1 and CDR2 sequences are LNHDA and SQIVND (reference sequence). The length of the CDR3 is 14 residues. Trimming removed 4 bases from V and 6 bases from J, with 15 bases in between. This chain's CDR3 is CASSTRGRVDGYTF. As DNA, the CDR3 is TGTGCCAGTAGTACCCGAGGCAGGGTTGATGGCTACACCTTC.

The V and J genes are TRBV18 and TRBJ2-7, with no clear D. V lost 3 bases to trimming and J lost 0 bases, with 15 bases between them. Germline assignment: CDR1 KGHSH and CDR2 LQKENI. This CDR3 spans 16 amino acids. The CDR3 nucleotides are TGTGCCAGCTCACCGGAGCGCGTCACCGCCTCCTACGAGCAGTACTTC. This sequence encodes CASSPERVTASYEQYF.

This rearrangement joins TRBV7-3 to TRBJ1-2, with 8 bases aligning to TRBD1. Trimming at V came to 5 bases and at J to 5 bases, leaving 10 bases not matched to a gene. This CDR3 contains 15 residues. Per the germline V gene, CDR1 is SGHTA and CDR2 is FQGTGA. For the CDR3, the DNA is TGTGCCAGCAGCCCAGCCCCAGGACAGGGTTATGGCTACACCTTC. This codes for CASSPAPGQGYGYTF.

The rearrangement links TRBV6-5 to TRBJ1-4; D might be TRBD1 (6 bases). This CDR3 comprises 15 residues. Germline V lookup: CDR1 MNHEY, CDR2 SVGAGI. V gave up 2 bases and J gave up 7 bases, with 14 bases separating them. For the CDR3, the DNA is TGTGCCAGCAGTTACGGGCAGGGGAAGGGTGAAAAACTGTTTTTT. Its translation: CASSYGQGKGEKLFF.

The chain has TRBV7-9 and TRBJ1-1; a weak D match, TRBD1 (5 bases). The germline CDR1 and CDR2 sequences are SEHNR and FQNEAQ (reference sequence). Trimming cost V 5 bases and J 1 base, with 14 bases left between them. The CDR3 has 15 residues. DNA of the CDR3: TGTGCCAGCAGCAAATCAGGGTTCCAGAACACTGAAGCTTTCTTT. Its translation: CASSKSGFQNTEAFF.